The table lists the clone carrying this TCR beta chain with a count of one. Per the original methods: Amplification with reference gene primers provided the estimates of nucleated cell counts. Assay used: immunoSEQ multiplex PCR; TCRdb lists only in-frame clones, some missing. V, J and clone size derive from that table, while D and trimming were established from the DNA sequence. The sample records tens of thousands of clones, approximately 80% being singletons. This record belongs to a study of blood T cell repertoires in COVID-19. Study overall: The cDNA or gDNA used as material had been derived from T cells, B-cell-depleted T cells, or PBMCs.

Germline trimming cut 5 bases from V and 2 bases from J; bases unmatched to any gene: 6. Germline assignment: CDR1 MNHEY and CDR2 SVGAGI. The CDR3 consists of 14 residues. The TCR originated in a human donor in a cohort sampled during active COVID-19. The gene calls are TRBV6-5 and TRBJ2-7; 7 bases are a match to TRBD1. The material sequenced was peripheral blood. The CDR3 sequence is CASSTRTGPYEQYF. CDR3 nucleotides: TGTGCCAGCAGTACACGGACAGGTCCCTACGAGCAGTACTTC.